This TCR beta chain was recovered during a study of blood T cell repertoires in COVID-19. The study recruited people aged 18 to 89 years across approximately 24 US areas. The data were produced by immunoSEQ multiplex PCR, yet TCRdb's version contains in-frame clones alone and is incomplete. The repertoire consists of 300,000 or so clones, with 86% occurring once and the leading ten covering about 10%. CDR3 length: 15 residues. The germline CDR1 and CDR2 sequences are SNHLY and FYNNEI. J was trimmed by 8 bases and V by 4 bases; bases with no gene match: 11. This rearrangement joins TRBV2 to TRBJ2-1, with 7 bases matching TRBD1. The source material was PBMCs or T cells enriched from blood (not recorded which). This receptor was identified in a woman under 30 who had recovered from COVID-19. The CDR3 DNA reads TGTGCCAGCAGTGCTCTGACAGGGACGAGCGATGAGCAGTTCTTC. This gives the protein CASSALTGTSDEQFF.